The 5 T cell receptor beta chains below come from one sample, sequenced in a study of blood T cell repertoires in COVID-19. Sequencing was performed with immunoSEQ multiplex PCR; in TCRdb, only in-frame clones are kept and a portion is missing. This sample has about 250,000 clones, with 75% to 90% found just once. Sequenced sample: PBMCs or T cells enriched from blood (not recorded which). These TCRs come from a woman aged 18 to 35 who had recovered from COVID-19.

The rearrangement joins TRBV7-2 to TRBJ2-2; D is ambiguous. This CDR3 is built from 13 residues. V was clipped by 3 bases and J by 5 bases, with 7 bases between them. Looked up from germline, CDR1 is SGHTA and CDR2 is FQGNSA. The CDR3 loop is CASSFVRTGELFF. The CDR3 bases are TGTGCCAGCAGCTTCGTACGGACCGGGGAGCTGTTTTTT.

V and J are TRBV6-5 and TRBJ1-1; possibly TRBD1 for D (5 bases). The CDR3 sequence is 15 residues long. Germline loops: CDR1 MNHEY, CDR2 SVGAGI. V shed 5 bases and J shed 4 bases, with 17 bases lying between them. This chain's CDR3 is CASSRGAEGGTEAFF. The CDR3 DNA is TGTGCCAGCAGTAGAGGGGCGGAGGGAGGCACTGAAGCTTTCTTT.

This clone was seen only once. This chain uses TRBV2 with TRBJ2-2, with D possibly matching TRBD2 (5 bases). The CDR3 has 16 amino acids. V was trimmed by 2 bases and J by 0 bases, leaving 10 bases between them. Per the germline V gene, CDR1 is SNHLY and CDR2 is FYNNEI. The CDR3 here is CASSELRASNTGELFF. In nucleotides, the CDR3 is TGTGCCAGCAGTGAACTGAGGGCCTCGAACACCGGGGAGCTGTTTTTT.

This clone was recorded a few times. The CDR3 here is CASSKAWQATNEKLFF. The CDR3 DNA follows: TGTGCCAGCAGCAAAGCTTGGCAGGCAACTAATGAAAAACTGTTTTTT. The chain links TRBV21-1 to TRBJ1-4; the DNA was not used to check the table's D call, TRBD1. TRBV21-1 is noted as a pseudogene. CDR3 length: 16 amino acids.

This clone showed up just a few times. The CDR3 sequence is CASSPLGGPYYGYTF. CDR3 nucleotides: TGTGCCAGCAGCCCGCTTGGGGGCCCATACTATGGCTACACCTTC. The J gene is TRBJ1-2, the V gene TRBV11-2, with D maybe TRBD1 (6 bases). Germline V gene data show CDR1 as SGHAT and CDR2 as FQNNGV. V was shortened by 5 bases and J by 3 bases, with 16 bases between the two germline ends. The length of the CDR3 is 15 residues.